This T cell receptor beta chain was found in a study of neoadjuvant anti-PD-1 for oral cavity cancer. Whole-study context: Patients without progression got a fourth dose around day 43. Findings of the study overall: Only three patients per response group were TCR-analyzed; validation needed.

The table came from immunoSEQ multiplex PCR; TCRdb's copy has only in-frame clones and leaves some out. In the table there are some 10,000 clones, 61% of which are singletons. This clone was detected a few times. What it recognizes is unknown. Time point given: after neoadjuvant nivolumab, at surgical resection. Sample: PBMCs, taken after nivolumab (anti-PD-1) treatment. This receptor was identified in a person between 40 and 85 years old with oral cavity squamous cell carcinoma.

CDR3: CASSQAWDRKPNNEQFF. DNA of the CDR3: TGTGCCAGCAGCCAAGCTTGGGACAGGAAGCCTAACAATGAGCAGTTCTTC. The chain is built from TRBV14 and TRBJ2-1; 8 bases fit TRBD1. Germline CDR1 reads SGHDN; CDR2 reads FVKESK. This CDR3 is 17 amino acids long. V shed 1 base, J shed 5 bases, and the junction held 10 bases outside the gene matches.